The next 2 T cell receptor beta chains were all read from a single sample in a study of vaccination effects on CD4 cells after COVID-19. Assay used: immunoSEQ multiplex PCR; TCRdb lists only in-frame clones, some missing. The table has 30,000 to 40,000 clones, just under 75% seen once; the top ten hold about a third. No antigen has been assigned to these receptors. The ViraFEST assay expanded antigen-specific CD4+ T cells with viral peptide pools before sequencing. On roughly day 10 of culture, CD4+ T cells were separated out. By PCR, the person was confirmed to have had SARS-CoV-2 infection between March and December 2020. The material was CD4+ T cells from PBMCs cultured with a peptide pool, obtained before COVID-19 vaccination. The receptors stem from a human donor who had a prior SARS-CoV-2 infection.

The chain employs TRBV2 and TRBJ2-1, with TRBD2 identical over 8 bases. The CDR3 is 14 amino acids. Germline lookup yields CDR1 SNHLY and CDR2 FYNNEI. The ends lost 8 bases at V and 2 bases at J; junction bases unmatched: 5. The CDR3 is CASATGLAYNEQFF. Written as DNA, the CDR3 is TGTGCCAGCGCTACGGGACTAGCCTACAATGAGCAGTTCTTC.

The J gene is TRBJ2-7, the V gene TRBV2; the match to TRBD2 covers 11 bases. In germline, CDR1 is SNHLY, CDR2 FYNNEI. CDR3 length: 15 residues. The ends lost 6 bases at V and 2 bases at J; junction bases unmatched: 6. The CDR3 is CASRWGLAETYEQYF. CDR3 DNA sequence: TGTGCCAGCAGATGGGGACTAGCGGAGACCTACGAGCAGTACTTC.